This entry concerns a single TCR beta chain. The antigen remains undetermined. This specimen belongs to a study of blood T cells in healthy people across ages. General study points: Naive T cell percentage by flow cytometry tracked strongly with beta diversity.

Alongside a J-beta primer mix, a sample-barcoded 5' primer served in a second PCR lasting about 6 to 12 cycles. TCRdb redid the calling of the 5' RACE reads with MiXCR, one entry per CDR3 protein. The table shows some 560,000 distinct CDR3 sequences, with 25% to 35% occurring only once. The CDR3 runs to 14 residues. CDR1 MDHEN and CDR2 SYDVKM come from the germline V gene. The V end was cut by 1 base, the J end by 4 bases, with 10 bases between. The same specimen was also included in a second study, on T cells of mothers and their children. That source notes: It was through the M1S primer of the second PCR that sample barcodes and 2-4 random nucleotides were added.

This rearrangement joins TRBV28 to TRBJ1-2; D is perhaps TRBD1 (6 bases). This receptor was identified in a boy under 10 years old in good health. The sequenced material came from blood. In DNA, the CDR3 is TGTGCCAGCAGTTTATTAGGGACATTCTATGGCTACACCTTC. Protein: CASSLLGTFYGYTF.